The source of this T cell receptor (beta chain) is a study of blood T cells in healthy people across ages. Study conclusions and caveats: Across samples, TCR beta diversity tracked strongly with naive T cell percentage. Whereas aged donors had fewer naive CD4+ cells, long-lived donors had more of them and higher diversity.

Researchers isolated at least 6 million PBMCs per sample. Together with a sample-barcoded 5' primer, a J-beta primer mix was included in a second PCR lasting about 7 to 12 cycles. A minimum of 2.5 million CDR3-containing paired-end reads was obtained for each sample. MiXCR, run by TCRdb on the 5' RACE reads, gives a single entry per CDR3 protein. The profile shows about 1,500,000 distinct CDR3 sequences, 42% of them singletons. Per the germline V gene, CDR1 is SEHNR and CDR2 is FQNEAQ (reference sequence). Trimming stripped 4 bases from V and 0 bases from J, with 15 bases between. This CDR3 has 16 residues. This clonotype has more than one count but fewer than ten. Its antigen is as yet unknown.

The sample was blood. The clonotype was recovered from a woman aged 18-35 years in good health. The rearrangement uses TRBV7-9 and TRBJ1-2, with D unresolved. The CDR3 protein is CASSSSYGEANYGYTF. The CDR3 DNA reads as TGTGCCAGCAGCTCTTCTTACGGGGAAGCTAACTATGGCTACACCTTC. The complete variable domain, with remaining parts taken from reference TRBV7-9 and TRBJ1-2, reads DTGVSQNPRHKITKRGQNVTFRCDPISEHNRLYWYRQTLGQGPEFLTYFQNEAQLEKSRLLSDRFSAERPKGSFSTLEIQRTEQGDSAMYLCASSSSYGEANYGYTFGSGTRLTVV.